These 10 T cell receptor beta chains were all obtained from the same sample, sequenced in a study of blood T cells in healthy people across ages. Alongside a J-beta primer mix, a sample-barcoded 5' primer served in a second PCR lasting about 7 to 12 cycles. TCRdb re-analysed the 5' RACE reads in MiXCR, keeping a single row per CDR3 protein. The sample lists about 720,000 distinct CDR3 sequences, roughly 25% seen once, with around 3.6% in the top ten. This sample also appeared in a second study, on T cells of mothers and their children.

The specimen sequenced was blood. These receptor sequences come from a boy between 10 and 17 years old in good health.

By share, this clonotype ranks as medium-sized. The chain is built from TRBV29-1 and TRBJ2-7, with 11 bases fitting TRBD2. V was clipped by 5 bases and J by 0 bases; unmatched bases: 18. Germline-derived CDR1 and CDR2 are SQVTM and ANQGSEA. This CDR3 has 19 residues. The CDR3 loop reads CSVRLDGTSGRRSSYEQYF. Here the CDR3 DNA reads TGCAGCGTTCGACTCGATGGGACTAGCGGACGCAGGAGCTCCTACGAGCAGTACTTC.

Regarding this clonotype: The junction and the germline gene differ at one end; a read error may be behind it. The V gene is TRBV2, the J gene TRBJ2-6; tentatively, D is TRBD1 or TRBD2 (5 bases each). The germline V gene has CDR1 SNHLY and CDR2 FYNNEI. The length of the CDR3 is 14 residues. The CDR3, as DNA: TGTGCCAGCAGTGGGGGGTCTGGGGCCAACGTCCCGACTTTC. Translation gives CASSGGSGANVPTF.

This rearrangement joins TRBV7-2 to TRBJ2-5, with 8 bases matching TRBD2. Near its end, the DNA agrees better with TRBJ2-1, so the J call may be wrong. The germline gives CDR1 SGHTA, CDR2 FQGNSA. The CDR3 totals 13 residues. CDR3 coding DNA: TGTGCCAGCAGCCGGTGGACTAGCTATGAGCAGTTCTTC. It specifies CASSRWTSYEQFF.

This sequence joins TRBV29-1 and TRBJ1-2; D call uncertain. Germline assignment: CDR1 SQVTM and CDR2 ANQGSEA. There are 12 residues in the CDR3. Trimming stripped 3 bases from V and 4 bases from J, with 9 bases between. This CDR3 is CSVDVRLYGYTF. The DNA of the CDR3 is TGCAGCGTTGATGTCAGACTCTATGGCTACACCTTC.

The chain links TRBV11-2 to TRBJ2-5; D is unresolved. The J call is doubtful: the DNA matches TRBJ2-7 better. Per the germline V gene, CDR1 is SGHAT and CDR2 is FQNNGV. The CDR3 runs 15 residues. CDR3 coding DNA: TGTGCCAGCAGCTTACGAGCAGATTGGAGCTACGAGCAGTACTTC. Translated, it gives CASSLRADWSYEQYF.

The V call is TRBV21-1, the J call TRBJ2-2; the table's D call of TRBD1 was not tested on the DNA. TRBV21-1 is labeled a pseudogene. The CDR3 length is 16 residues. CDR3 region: CASSKAPGADIGELFF. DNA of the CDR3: TGTGCCAGCAGCAAAGCACCGGGGGCTGATATCGGGGAGCTATTTTTT.

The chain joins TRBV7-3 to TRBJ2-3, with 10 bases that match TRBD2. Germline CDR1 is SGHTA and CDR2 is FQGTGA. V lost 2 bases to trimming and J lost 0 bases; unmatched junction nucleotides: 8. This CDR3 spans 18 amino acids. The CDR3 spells CASSLGLAGEHSTDTQYF. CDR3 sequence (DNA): TGTGCCAGCAGCTTAGGCCTAGCGGGAGAGCATAGCACAGATACGCAGTATTTT.

The CDR3 spells CASSLVVWGPSSYNEQFF. DNA of the CDR3: TGCGCCAGCAGCTTGGTAGTCTGGGGCCCAAGCTCCTACAATGAGCAGTTCTTC. The chain uses TRBV5-1 and TRBJ2-1; D may be TRBD1 (5 bases). Germline V gene sequence: CDR1 SGHRS, CDR2 YFSETQ. Trimming cost V 0 bases and J 0 bases, with 16 bases left between them. The CDR3 consists of 18 residues.

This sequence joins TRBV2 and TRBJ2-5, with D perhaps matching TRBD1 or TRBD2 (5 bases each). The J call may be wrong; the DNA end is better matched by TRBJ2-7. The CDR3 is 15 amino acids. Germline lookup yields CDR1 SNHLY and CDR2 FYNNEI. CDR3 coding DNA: TGTGCCAGCGGCCCGGGACGGACGAGATCCTACGAGCAGTACTTC. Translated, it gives CASGPGRTRSYEQYF.

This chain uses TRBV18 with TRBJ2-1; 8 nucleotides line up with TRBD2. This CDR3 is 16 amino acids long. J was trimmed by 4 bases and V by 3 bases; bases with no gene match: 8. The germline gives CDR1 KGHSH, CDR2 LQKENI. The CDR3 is CASSPVMASGYNEQFF. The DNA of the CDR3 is TGTGCCAGCTCACCCGTTATGGCTAGCGGGTACAATGAGCAGTTCTTC. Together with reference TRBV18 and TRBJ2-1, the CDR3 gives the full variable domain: NAGVMQNPRHLVRRRGQEARLRCSPMKGHSHVYWYRQLPEEGLKFMVYLQKENIIDESGMPKERFSAEFPKEGPSILRIQQVVRGDSAAYFCASSPVMASGYNEQFFGPGTRLTVL.